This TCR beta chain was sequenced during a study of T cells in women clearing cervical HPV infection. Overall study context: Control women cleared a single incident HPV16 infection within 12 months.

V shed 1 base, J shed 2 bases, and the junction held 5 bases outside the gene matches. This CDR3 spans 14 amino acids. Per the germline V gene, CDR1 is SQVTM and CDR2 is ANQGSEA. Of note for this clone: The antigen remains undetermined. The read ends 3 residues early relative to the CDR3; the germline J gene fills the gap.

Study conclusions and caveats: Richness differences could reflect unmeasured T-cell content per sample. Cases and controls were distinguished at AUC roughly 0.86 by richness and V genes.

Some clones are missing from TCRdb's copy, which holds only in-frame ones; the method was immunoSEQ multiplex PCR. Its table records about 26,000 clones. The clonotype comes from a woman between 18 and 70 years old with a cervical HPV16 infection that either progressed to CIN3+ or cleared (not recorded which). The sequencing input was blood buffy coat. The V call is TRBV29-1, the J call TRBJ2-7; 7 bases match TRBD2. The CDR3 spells CSVEVSSGAYEQYF. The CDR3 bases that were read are TGCAGCGTTGAAGTCTCTAGCGGAGCCTACGAG.